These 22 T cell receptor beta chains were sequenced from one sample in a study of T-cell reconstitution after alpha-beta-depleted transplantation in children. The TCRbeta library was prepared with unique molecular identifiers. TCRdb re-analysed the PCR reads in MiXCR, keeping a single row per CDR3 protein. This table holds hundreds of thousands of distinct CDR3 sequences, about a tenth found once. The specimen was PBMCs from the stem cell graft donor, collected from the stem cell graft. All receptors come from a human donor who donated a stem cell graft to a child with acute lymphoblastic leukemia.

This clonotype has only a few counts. The CDR3 is CASSQARGGYTF. The CDR3 DNA reads TGTGCCAGCAGCCAAGCAAGGGGGGGCTACACCTTC. The chain couples TRBV3-1 to TRBJ1-2; D is perhaps TRBD1 (6 bases). CDR1 is LGHDT, CDR2 YNNKEL, per germline (reference sequence). The CDR3 covers 12 residues. V was shortened by 1 base and J by 8 bases, with 8 bases between the two germline ends. Drawing the rest from reference TRBV3-1 and TRBJ1-2, the complete variable domain is DTAVSQTPKYLVTQMGNDKSIKCEQNLGHDTMYWYKQDSKKFLKIMFSYNNKELIINETVPNRFSPKSPDKAHLNLHINSLELGDSAVYFCASSQARGGYTFGSGTRLTVV.

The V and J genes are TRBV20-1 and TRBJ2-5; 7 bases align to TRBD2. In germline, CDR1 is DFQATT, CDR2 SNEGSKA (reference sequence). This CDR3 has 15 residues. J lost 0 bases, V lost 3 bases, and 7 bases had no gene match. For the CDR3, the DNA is TGCAGTGCTAGGTTGGCTAGCGGCCACCAAGAGACCCAGTACTTC. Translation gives CSARLASGHQETQYF.

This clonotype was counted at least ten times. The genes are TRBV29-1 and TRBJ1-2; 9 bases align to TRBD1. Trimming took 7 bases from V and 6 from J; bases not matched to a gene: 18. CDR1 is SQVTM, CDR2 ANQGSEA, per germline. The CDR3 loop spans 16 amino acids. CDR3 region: CSAWDRAFSVYDGYTF. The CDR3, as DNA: TGCAGCGCCTGGGACAGGGCCTTTTCGGTTTATGATGGCTACACCTTC.

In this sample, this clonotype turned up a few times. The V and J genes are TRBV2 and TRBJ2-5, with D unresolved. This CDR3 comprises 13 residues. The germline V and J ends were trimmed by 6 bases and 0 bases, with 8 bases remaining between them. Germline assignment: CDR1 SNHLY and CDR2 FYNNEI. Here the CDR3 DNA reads TGTGCCAGCAGAGATGACAACCAAGAGACCCAGTACTTC. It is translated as CASRDDNQETQYF.

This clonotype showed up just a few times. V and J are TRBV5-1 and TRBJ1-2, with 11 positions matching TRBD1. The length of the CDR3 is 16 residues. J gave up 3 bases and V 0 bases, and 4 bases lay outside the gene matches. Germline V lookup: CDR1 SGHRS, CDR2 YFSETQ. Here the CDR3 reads CASSLDGQGAYYGYTF. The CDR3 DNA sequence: TGCGCCAGCAGCTTGGATGGACAGGGGGCGTACTATGGCTACACCTTC.

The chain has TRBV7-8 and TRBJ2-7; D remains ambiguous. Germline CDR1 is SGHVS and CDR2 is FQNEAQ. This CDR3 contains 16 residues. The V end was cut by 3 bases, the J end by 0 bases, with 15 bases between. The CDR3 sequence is CASSLHLLGNSYEQYF. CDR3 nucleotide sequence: TGTGCCAGCAGCTTGCACTTGTTGGGGAACTCCTACGAGCAGTACTTC. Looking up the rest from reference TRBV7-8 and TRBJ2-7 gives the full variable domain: GAGVSQSPRYKVAKRGQDVALRCDPISGHVSLFWYQQALGQGPEFLTYFQNEAQLDKSGLPSDRFFAERPEGSVSTLKIQRTQQEDSAVYLCASSLHLLGNSYEQYFGPGTRLTVT.

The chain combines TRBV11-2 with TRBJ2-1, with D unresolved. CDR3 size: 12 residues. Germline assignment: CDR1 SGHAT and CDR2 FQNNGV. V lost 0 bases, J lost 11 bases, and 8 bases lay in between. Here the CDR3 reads CASSLDPPQQFF. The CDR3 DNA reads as TGTGCCAGCAGCTTAGATCCTCCGCAGCAGTTCTTC.

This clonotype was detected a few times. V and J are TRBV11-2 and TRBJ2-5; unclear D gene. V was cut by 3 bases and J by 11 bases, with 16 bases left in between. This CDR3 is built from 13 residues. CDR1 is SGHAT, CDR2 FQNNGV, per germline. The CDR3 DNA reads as TGTGCCAGCAGCTTGGAGACACCTGGTGCTCAGTACTTC. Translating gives CASSLETPGAQYF.

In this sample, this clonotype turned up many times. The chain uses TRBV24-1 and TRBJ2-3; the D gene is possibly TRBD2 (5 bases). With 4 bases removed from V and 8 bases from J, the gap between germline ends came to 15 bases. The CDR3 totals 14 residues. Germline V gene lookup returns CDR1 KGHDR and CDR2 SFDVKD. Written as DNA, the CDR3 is TGTGCCACCAGTGACTCCTCTAGCATTGCTACGCAGTATTTT. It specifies CATSDSSSIATQYF.

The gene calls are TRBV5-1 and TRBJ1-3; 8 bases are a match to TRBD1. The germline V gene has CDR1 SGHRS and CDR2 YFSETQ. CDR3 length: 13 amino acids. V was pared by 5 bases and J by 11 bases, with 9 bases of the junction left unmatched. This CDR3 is CASRDRAGEAIYF. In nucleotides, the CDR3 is TGCGCCAGCAGGGACAGGGCCGGGGAGGCCATATATTTT. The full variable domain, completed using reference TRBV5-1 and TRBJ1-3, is KAGVTQTPRYLIKTRGQQVTLSCSPISGHRSVSWYQQTPGQGLQFLFEYFSETQRNKGNFPGRFSGRQFSNSRSEMNVSTLELGDSALYLCASRDRAGEAIYFGEGSWLTVV.

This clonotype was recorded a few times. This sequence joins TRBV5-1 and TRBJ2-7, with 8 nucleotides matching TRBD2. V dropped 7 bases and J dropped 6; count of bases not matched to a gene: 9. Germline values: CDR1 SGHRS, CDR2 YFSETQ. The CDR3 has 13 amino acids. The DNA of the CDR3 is TGCGCCAGCGGACGGCCCGCGGGGGGCGAGCAGTACTTC. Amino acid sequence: CASGRPAGGEQYF.

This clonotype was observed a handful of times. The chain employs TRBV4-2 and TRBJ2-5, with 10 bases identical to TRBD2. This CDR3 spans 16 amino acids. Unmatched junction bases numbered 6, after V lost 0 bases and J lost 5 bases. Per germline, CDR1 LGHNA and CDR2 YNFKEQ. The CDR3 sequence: CASSQDERGGLETQYF. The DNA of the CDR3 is TGTGCCAGCAGCCAAGATGAGCGGGGGGGCCTGGAGACCCAGTACTTC.

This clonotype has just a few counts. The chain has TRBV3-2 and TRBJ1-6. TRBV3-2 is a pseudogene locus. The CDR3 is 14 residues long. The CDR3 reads CASSHRTSNSPLHF. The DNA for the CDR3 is TGTGCCAGCAGCCACAGGACGTCCAATTCACCCCTCCACTTT.

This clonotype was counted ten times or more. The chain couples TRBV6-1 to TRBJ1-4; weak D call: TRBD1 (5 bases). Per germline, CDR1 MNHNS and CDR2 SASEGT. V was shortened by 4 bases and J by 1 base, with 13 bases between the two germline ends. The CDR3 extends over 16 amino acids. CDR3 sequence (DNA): TGTGCCAGCAGTGCCCAGGGTCCAGGAACTAATGAAAAACTGTTTTTT. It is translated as CASSAQGPGTNEKLFF.

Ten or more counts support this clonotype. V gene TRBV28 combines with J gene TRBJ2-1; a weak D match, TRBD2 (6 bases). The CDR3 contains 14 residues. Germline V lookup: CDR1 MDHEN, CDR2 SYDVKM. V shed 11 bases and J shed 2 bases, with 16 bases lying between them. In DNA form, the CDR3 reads TGTGCCTGCCAAGTGGAGGGAACCTACAATGAGCAGTTCTTC. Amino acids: CACQVEGTYNEQFF.

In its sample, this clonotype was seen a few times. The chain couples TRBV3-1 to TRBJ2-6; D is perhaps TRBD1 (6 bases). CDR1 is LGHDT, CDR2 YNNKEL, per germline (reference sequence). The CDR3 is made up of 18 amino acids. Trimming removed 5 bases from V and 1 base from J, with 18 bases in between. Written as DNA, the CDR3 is TGTGCCAGCAGCGAACAGGGTCTAAGGGGTTCTGGGGCCAACGTCCTGACTTTC. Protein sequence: CASSEQGLRGSGANVLTF.

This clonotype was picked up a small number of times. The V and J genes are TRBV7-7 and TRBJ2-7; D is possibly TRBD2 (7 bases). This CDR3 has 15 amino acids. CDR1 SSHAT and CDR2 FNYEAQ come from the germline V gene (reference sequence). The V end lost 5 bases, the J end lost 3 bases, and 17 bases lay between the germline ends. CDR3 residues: CASSPSAGAIYEQYF. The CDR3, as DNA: TGTGCCAGCAGCCCTTCGGCGGGGGCCATCTACGAGCAGTACTTC.

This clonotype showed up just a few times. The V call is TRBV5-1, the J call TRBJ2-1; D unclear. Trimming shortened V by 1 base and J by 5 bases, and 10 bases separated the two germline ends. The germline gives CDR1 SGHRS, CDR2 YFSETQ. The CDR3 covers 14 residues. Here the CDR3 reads CASSLQPQNNEQFF. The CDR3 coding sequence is TGCGCCAGCAGCTTGCAACCTCAAAACAATGAGCAGTTCTTC.

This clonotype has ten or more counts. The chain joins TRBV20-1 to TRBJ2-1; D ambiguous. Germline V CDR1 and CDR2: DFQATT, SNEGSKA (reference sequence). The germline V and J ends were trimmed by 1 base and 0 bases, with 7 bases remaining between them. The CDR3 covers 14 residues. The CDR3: CSARAVSSYNEQFF. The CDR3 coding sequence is TGCAGTGCTAGAGCGGTTAGCTCCTACAATGAGCAGTTCTTC.

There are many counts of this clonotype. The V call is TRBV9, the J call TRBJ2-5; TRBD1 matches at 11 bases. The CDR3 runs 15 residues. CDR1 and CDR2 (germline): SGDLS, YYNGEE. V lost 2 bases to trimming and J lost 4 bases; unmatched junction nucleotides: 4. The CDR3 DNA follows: TGTGCCAGCAGCGTTGGGACAGGGGGAGCAGAGACCCAGTACTTC. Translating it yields CASSVGTGGAETQYF.

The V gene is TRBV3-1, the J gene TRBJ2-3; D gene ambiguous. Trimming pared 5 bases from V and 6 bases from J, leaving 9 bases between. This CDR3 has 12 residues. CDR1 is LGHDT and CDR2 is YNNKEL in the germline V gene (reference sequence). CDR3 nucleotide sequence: TGTGCCAGCAGCGCACGCTTGGATACGCAGTATTTT. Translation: CASSARLDTQYF.

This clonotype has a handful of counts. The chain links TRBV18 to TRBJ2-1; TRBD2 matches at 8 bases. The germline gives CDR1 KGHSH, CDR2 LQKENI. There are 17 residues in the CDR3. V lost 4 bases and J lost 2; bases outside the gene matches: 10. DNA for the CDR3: TGTGCCAGCTCACTGAGAAGCGGGGGTGTCGCCTACAATGAGCAGTTCTTC. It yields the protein CASSLRSGGVAYNEQFF.